This T cell receptor (beta chain) stems from a study of cytomegalovirus exposure and HLA in healthy donors (TCRdb year 2017). Describing the broader study: In an earlier analysis of roughly 590 of the donors, 276 Gb of sequence data and 95 million to 130 million unique TCR beta sequences from roughly 200 million T cells were reported. An early release that covered about 600 HLA-typed donors contained approximately 300 gigabases of sequencing data and tens of millions of unique TCR sequences. Among the roughly 410 genotyped donors, approximately 82% belonged to the genetic ancestry cluster associated with self-reported Caucasian donors. The study aimed to test whether signatures of past pathogen exposure could be identified by cataloging public T cell receptors. The T cell repertoires of around 670 subjects were profiled by immunosequencing and related to cytomegalovirus serostatus. Along with the roughly 700-subject first cohort, a separate validation cohort of over a hundred different subjects was used. To predict cytomegalovirus infection status, the study brought together high-throughput TCR immunosequencing, statistical association of individual TCRs with disease status, and machine learning. A later analysis re-examined previously published TCR beta repertoires from 500 to 700 donors and added high-resolution HLA genotyping to investigate patterns of TCR occurrence. The later analysis used no new phenotypic data to find candidate immune exposures, relying instead on TCR beta sequences and their occurrence across donors. In an earlier analysis of roughly 600 of the donors, high-throughput TCR beta sequencing was used to judge whether each TCR beta V gene segment behaved as functional or pseudogenic. Donor age, sex, ethnicity and CMV serostatus were compiled together with the repertoire data. A later genetic analysis used genome-wide SNP genotypes for about 65% of the 666 donors, treating that subset as a discovery cohort. Every repertoire in the discovery cohort had been generated on one and the same sequencing platform. Both class I and class II loci were covered by HLA typing, at four-digit resolution. The number of donors typed differed by locus, with roughly 629-640 for A, B, C, DRB1 and DQB1, around 500 for DQA1, 600 to 610 for DPA1, and some 470 for DPB1. Roughly 5 DR-DQ haplotypes were handled as single units for association and clustering, since linkage in the cohort was strong. On average, 235,054 unique TCR beta nucleotide sequences were sequenced per donor among 350 to 400 genotyped donors of the cohort, with roughly 18% of those sequences being non-productive.

This clone was counted once. No cognate antigen has been identified for it. Base qualities are missing; no much larger clone stands one base away. The library was made by the immunoSEQ multiplex PCR assay. For the multiplex PCR, a mixture combining 60 forward primers for TCR Vbeta segments and 13 reverse primers for TCR Jbeta segments was used. The CDR3 region of rearranged TCR beta genes was amplified from genomic DNA by a multiplex PCR assay. The Illumina HiSeq System was used to sequence the amplified TCR beta libraries as 87-base-pair reads. Concerning the study's data processing: A later analysis counted approximately 74 million unique TCR beta chains across the 650 to 700 repertoires, and 10 million to 11 million of these chains were shared by at least two donors. Raw reads were error-corrected and collapsed into unique sequences with a nearest-neighbor algorithm that merged closely related sequences to remove PCR and sequencing errors. V, D and J gene segments were assigned by aligning CDR3 sequences to IMGT reference sequences. For a sequence to be retained, at least a six-nucleotide match to both a V gene segment and a J gene segment was required. A rearrangement was called productive if the CDR3 had no stop codons and remained in frame with V and J, and every other rearrangement was called non-productive. Following IMGT convention, CDR3 was defined as the stretch from the second conserved V-encoded cysteine to the conserved J-encoded phenylalanine. Sequences without an unambiguous match to a single V gene segment were excluded from the earlier analysis of several hundred of the donors. In an earlier analysis of several hundred of the donors, V segments were called functional above 56.7% productive rearrangements and were called segregating when the between-donor standard deviation exceeded 5%. A statistical classification framework was developed to diagnose cytomegalovirus status using the catalog of TCR beta chain sequences. A later analysis assigned V and J genes by comparing TCR nucleotide sequences with IMGT/GENE-DB human TR gene sequences. A later analysis assigned CDR3 sequences and most-parsimonious VDJ recombination scenarios with the TCRdist pipeline. In a later analysis, each TCR beta chain was defined by its CDR3 amino acid sequence together with its V-gene family, and reads lacking a unique V-gene family were excluded. To address suspected cross-contamination and a sequencing artifact, a later analysis removed roughly 580 highly shared, low-generation-probability nucleotide sequences. In a later analysis, a clonal expansion index was calculated for each public chain from normalized within-repertoire ranks of inferred template counts. Generation probabilities in a later analysis came from a VDJ recombination model fitted to out-of-frame rearrangements, and those results were checked against IGoR. In a later analysis, TCR-TCR, TCR-HLA and TCR-CMV co-occurrence was scored with hypergeometric tests, and a repertoire-size bias correction was applied to TCR pairs. A later analysis estimated false discovery rates by permuting HLA or CMV assignments 20 times. A later analysis grouped co-occurring TCRs with DBSCAN, adding TCRdist sequence similarity when clustering within HLA-allele-positive subsets. Repertoires with fewer than 30,000 or more than 120,000 public chains were left out of co-occurrence clustering, as were four to six repertoires with anomalous nucleotide sharing. TCRdb limited this immuneACCESS table to in-frame rearrangements with V and J called. A share of clones is missing; checked studies link under half to unresolved V genes, and the rest is unexplained. The V and J calls and clone size come from that table; D and trimming were worked out from the DNA. A total of about 110,000 clones appear in this sample, 82% of them only once. The ten largest clones take up 1.6% of the sample.

The cohort comprised fewer than 700 healthy bone marrow donors. All cohort members were sampled while nominally healthy, although unrecorded immune exposures were likely present. The donor was CMV seronegative and belonged to the group of 350 or so seronegative cohort members. A peripheral blood sample was collected from each donor, and TCR beta sequencing was performed on peripheral blood mononuclear cells. The Qiagen DNeasy Blood Extraction Kit was used to extract genomic DNA from the blood cell samples. What the work shows at the level of the full study, not this receptor alone: In both the original and validation cohorts, the classifier was reported to diagnose cytomegalovirus status with high specificity and sensitivity. Because the 87-base-pair reads could not distinguish some IMGT-functional V segments, including TRBV6-2 and TRBV6-3, those segments were excluded. It was suggested by the authors that the approach could potentially be generalized to other disease states and immunological phenotypes. According to a later analysis, parvovirus B19, influenza, CMV and Epstein-Barr virus appeared linked to several top co-occurrence clusters. A further reported finding was that TCR beta sequences accurately predicted the HLA-A and HLA-B alleles for most subjects in the first cohort. A group of highly shared sequence variants was considered likely to be a technical artifact of the sequencing pipeline. A later analysis found that most CMV-associated TCR beta chains appeared HLA-restricted, with HLA associations seemingly driven largely by CMV exposure. An earlier analysis of 450 to 750 of the donors showed that most TCR beta V segments appeared in productive rearrangements either about 87% or about 30% of the time, which broadly matched IMGT annotations. The presence/absence analyses assumed that sequencing depth was roughly uniform across donors, and that assumption may not be true. When HLA alleles, especially DR and DQ, strongly co-occurred, TCR associations were difficult to assign to individual alleles. An association between a missense DCLRE1C variant and V-gene and J-gene trimming of TCR beta chains was found in a later genetic analysis and replicated in an independent cohort. A later genetic analysis reported fewer N-insertions in productive TCRs among donors in an Asian-associated ancestry cluster than the approximately 700-donor mean. Immune exposure information for the cohort was limited to CMV serostatus. Specific HLA alleles were associated with 16,951 TCR beta sequences at a false discovery rate of 0.05 in a later analysis. Only TCR beta chains were sequenced in this cohort, and the absence of alpha or paired-chain data limited detectable features. According to a later analysis, TCR association rates differed among HLA loci, with DRB1 alleles showing the most associated TCRs and HLA-C alleles showing the fewest. Three of the identified cytomegalovirus-associated TCR beta chains were confirmed in vitro to be specific for cytomegalovirus antigens. HLA typing was unavailable for some donors at each locus, so association tests used only the typed subset. Correlated functional status among segregating V segments might reflect linkage disequilibrium, but an unknown experimental factor could not be ruled out. Compared with equally common non-associated chains, HLA-associated TCR beta chains in a later analysis were more clonally expanded and had lower generation probabilities. While some public TCRs were present in many individuals, most TCR sequences turned up only very rarely across donors. The study listed 164 TCR beta chains as associated with cytomegalovirus. The earlier analysis of around 600 of the donors excluded seventeen rarely observed V segments, including chromosome 9 orphons, because counts were too low.

There are 15 amino acids in the CDR3, from cysteine to phenylalanine inclusive. Only CDR3 DNA remains: 45 bases, in frame from the first base. V ends up 2 bases short and J 5 bases short, with an unmatched junction base count of 8. As encoded in the germline V gene, CDR1 is MNHNS while CDR2 is SASEGT. Sequenced: PBMCs. This receptor was identified in a man aged 50 to 59 in good health and CMV-seronegative. Rearrangement joined TRBV6-1 to TRBJ1-2, and TRBD1 aligns with 7 junction nucleotides. This receptor carries the CDR3 CASSELIGTEYGYTF. In nucleotides, the sequence is TGTGCCAGCAGTGAATTAATTGGGACAGAATATGGCTACACCTTC.